The present entry profiles one TCR beta chain with its context. These data belong to a study of cytomegalovirus exposure and HLA in healthy donors. A multiplex PCR was run with 60 Vbeta primers and 13 Jbeta primers. Assay: immunoSEQ multiplex PCR; the TCRdb copy retains only in-frame clones and omits some. This sample's clone table lists 200,000 to 250,000 clones. Material: PBMCs. The receptor comes from a woman in her thirties in good health and CMV-seropositive.

The CDR3 is CASSLTAGQLNTEAFF. The CDR3 DNA sequence: TGTGCCAGCAGCCTTACCGCGGGACAGCTGAACACTGAAGCTTTCTTT. This chain uses TRBV7-2 with TRBJ1-1; 7 bases fit TRBD1. Germline trimming cut 5 bases from V and 0 bases from J; bases unmatched to any gene: 9. The length of the CDR3 is 16 residues. Per the germline V gene, CDR1 is SGHTA and CDR2 is FQGNSA.